A selection of T cell receptor beta chains follows, all from one sample in a study of cytomegalovirus exposure and HLA in healthy donors. Some clones are missing from TCRdb's copy, which holds only in-frame ones; the method was immunoSEQ multiplex PCR. The repertoire holds nearly 100,000 clones, about 72% seen once, with roughly 19% in the top ten. The sample consisted of PBMCs. These receptors were collected from an older woman in good health and CMV-seropositive. Both conserved end residues are part of each CDR3. D genes are given only for firm matches. Rows give clone size only sometimes, using once, few, many, or a class for an expanded clone.

cdr3_nt cdr3_aa v_call clone_size d_call j_call
TGTGCCAGCAGTTTAAAAGGGTGGGAGGGCGAAGAGCAGTACTTC CASSLKGWEGEEQYF TRBV27 NA TRBD2 TRBJ2-7
TGCAGCGCAACCCCCTTTTCCGGGACAGGAGTGGCCGGGGAGCTGTTTTTT CSATPFSGTGVAGELFF TRBV29-1 NA TRBD1 TRBJ2-2
TGTGCCACCAGCACCATCGACAGGGTCAAAAACATTCAGTACTTC CATSTIDRVKNIQYF TRBV15 NA TRBD1 TRBJ2-4
TGCAGCGTTGAGTCAGCCATAGGGGACTATGGCTACACCTTC CSVESAIGDYGYTF TRBV29-1 NA NA TRBJ1-2
TGTGCCTGCGGAAGCGGGAGGGCATCGGATACGCAGTATTTT CACGSGRASDTQYF TRBV9 NA TRBD2 TRBJ2-3
TGTGCCAGCCGCGGCGGGAGCTCGAGCTCCTACGAGCAGTACTTC CASRGGSSSSYEQYF TRBV2 NA TRBD2 TRBJ2-7
TGCAGCGTCTGCGGGACAGCTAATGAAAAACTGTTTTTT CSVCGTANEKLFF TRBV29-1 NA TRBD1 TRBJ1-4
TGTGCCAGCAGTTCACCGGGACTAGCGGGAGGCTACGAGCAGTACTTC CASSSPGLAGGYEQYF TRBV28 NA TRBD2 TRBJ2-7
TGCGCCAGCAGCCCCGCGGGACAGCGAAACTATGGCTACACCTTC CASSPAGQRNYGYTF TRBV5-1 NA TRBD1 TRBJ1-2
TGTGCCAGCAGCTTAGCTACAAGCTCCTACAATGAGCAGTTCTTC CASSLATSSYNEQFF TRBV7-2 few NA TRBJ2-1
TGTGCCAGCAGTTCGTATGCGGATACGCAGTATTTT CASSSYADTQYF TRBV6-1 NA NA TRBJ2-3
TGTGCCTGGAGTGTGGCAGGTGCTGGCACCGGGGAGCTGTTTTTT CAWSVAGAGTGELFF TRBV30 NA NA TRBJ2-2
TGTGCCAGCTCACCTACAGGGGCTGTTGGTGAAAAACTGTTTTTT CASSPTGAVGEKLFF TRBV18 NA TRBD1 TRBJ1-4
TGTGCCAGCTCACCAAGCCTAGCGGGAGACCACGAGCAGTACTTC CASSPSLAGDHEQYF TRBV18 NA TRBD2 TRBJ2-7
TGCAGCGTTGACGTGGCTAGCGCGCAAGAGACCCAGTACTTC CSVDVASAQETQYF TRBV29-1 NA NA TRBJ2-5
TGTGCCAGCAGCCCGTTAGGACAGACCTACGAGCAGTACTTC CASSPLGQTYEQYF TRBV7-2 NA NA TRBJ2-7
TGCGCCAGCAGGTTTACAGGGGACCTCAATGAGCAGTTCTTC CASRFTGDLNEQFF TRBV10-2 NA TRBD1 TRBJ2-1
TGTGCCTGGAAAAGACCCTGGACTAGCGGGAGGAATACCGGGGAGCTGTTTTTT CAWKRPWTSGRNTGELFF TRBV30 NA TRBD2 TRBJ2-2
TGTGCCACCGGGACAGGGGAAGCCTACGAGCAGTACTTC CATGTGEAYEQYF TRBV10-3 NA TRBD1 TRBJ2-7
TGTGCCAGCTCCGGTAACAGGGAGGGTGGCTACACCTTC CASSGNREGGYTF TRBV18 NA NA TRBJ1-2
TGTGCCAGCTCACCACTCGGGACAGCCTTCAATGAGCAGTTCTTC CASSPLGTAFNEQFF TRBV18 NA TRBD1 TRBJ2-1
TGCAGCGTTGAAGATGCCGGGGGTGGCTACACCTTC CSVEDAGGGYTF TRBV29-1 NA NA TRBJ1-2
TGTGCCAGCAGGGTGACAGGGGAACGCAATCAGCCCCAGCATTTT CASRVTGERNQPQHF TRBV6-1 NA TRBD1 TRBJ1-5
TGTGCCAGCCTCCGGGAGGGAACCTCCTACGAGCAGTACTTC CASLREGTSYEQYF TRBV5-5 NA TRBD2 TRBJ2-7
TGTGCCAGCGGCAGAATAGCGGGAGGCTACAATGAGCAGTTCTTC CASGRIAGGYNEQFF TRBV28 NA TRBD2 TRBJ2-1
TGTGCCAGCAGTTTGACACCCTCTAGCACAGATACGCAGTATTTT CASSLTPSSTDTQYF TRBV28 NA NA TRBJ2-3
TGTGCCAGCAGCGCTACTCAGGGGGCTGAGGACGAGCAGTACTTC CASSATQGAEDEQYF TRBV5-4 few TRBD1 TRBJ2-7
TGTGCCAGCAGCCTAGGACTAGCGTTGCAAGAGACCCAGTACTTC CASSLGLALQETQYF TRBV13 NA TRBD2 TRBJ2-5
TGTGCCATCAGTGATTATGGCAGTCTGGACACTGAAGCTTTCTTT CAISDYGSLDTEAFF TRBV10-3 few NA TRBJ1-1
TGTGCCAGCAGCCAAGAACGCAGGGACACTGAAGCTTTCTTT CASSQERRDTEAFF TRBV4-2 few NA TRBJ1-1
TGTGCCAGCAGCTTGGGACTAGCGGACCAAGAGACCCAGTACTTC CASSLGLADQETQYF TRBV7-9 NA TRBD2 TRBJ2-5
TGTGCCAGCGGGACAGGGGATGAAAAACTGTTTTTT CASGTGDEKLFF TRBV28 few TRBD1 TRBJ1-4
TGCAGCGTTGAAGGACTGCAACCGGGCACTGAAGCTTTCTTT CSVEGLQPGTEAFF TRBV29-1 many NA TRBJ1-1
TGTGCCAGCAGCTTAGCTGCGGGACTACCCTACGAGCAGTACTTC CASSLAAGLPYEQYF TRBV7-6 NA TRBD2 TRBJ2-7
TGTGCCAGCAGCGACCACAGGGGGTTAGACGAAAAACTGTTTTTT CASSDHRGLDEKLFF TRBV7-2 NA TRBD1 TRBJ1-4
TGTGCCACAAGACGGGGTGGGCGCACAGATACGCAGTATTTT CATRRGGRTDTQYF TRBV28 NA NA TRBJ2-3
TGCGCCAGCAGCCAAGAATTAGGGCGGACAGGCGGTTCACCCCTCCACTTT CASSQELGRTGGSPLHF TRBV4-1 NA TRBD1 TRBJ1-6
TGCAGCGTTGGTGGGACAGTCCTTACGGAGCAGTACTTC CSVGGTVLTEQYF TRBV29-1 NA TRBD1 TRBJ2-7
TGTGCCAGCAGCCCCCTACAGGGGCTAAATCAGCCCCAGCATTTT CASSPLQGLNQPQHF TRBV2 NA TRBD1 TRBJ1-5
TGTGCCAGCTCACCACCCCCGGGACAGCACGGTTGGGAAGAGCAGTACTTC CASSPPPGQHGWEEQYF TRBV18 NA TRBD1 TRBJ2-7
TGTGCCAGCAGCCCCGGCGGCTCCTCTGGAAACACCATATATTTT CASSPGGSSGNTIYF TRBV7-3 NA NA TRBJ1-3
TGTGCCACCTCCACGCTCGCCGGGGACACTGAAGCTTTCTTT CATSTLAGDTEAFF TRBV4-2 NA NA TRBJ1-1
TGTGCCAGCAGCCCGGGAAACACCATATATTTT CASSPGNTIYF TRBV13 NA NA TRBJ1-3
TGTGCCAGCGCCGACGAGGACAGGGGGCGCGGCTACACCTTC CASADEDRGRGYTF TRBV7-9 NA TRBD1 TRBJ1-2
TGTGCCAGCAGCATCGGGGGCCAGGGGGTAGGTGAAAAACTGTTTTTT CASSIGGQGVGEKLFF TRBV9 NA TRBD1 TRBJ1-4
TGTGCCAGCAGTTTTGCGGACAGGGGGGGGTTGAACACCGGGGAGCTGTTTTTT CASSFADRGGLNTGELFF TRBV28 few TRBD1 TRBJ2-2
TGTGCCAGCAGCTTAAGACTAGGAGCCAAAAACATTCAGTACTTC CASSLRLGAKNIQYF TRBV7-2 NA NA TRBJ2-4
TGTGCCACCAGCAGAGAAGGACAGATCGGATACGAGCAGTACTTC CATSREGQIGYEQYF TRBV15 few NA TRBJ2-7
TGCGCCAGCAGCTTCAGGGGTTTCGGGGATGAGCAGTTCTTC CASSFRGFGDEQFF TRBV5-1 few NA TRBJ2-1
TGTGCCAGCAGCCGTCATTGGGAGGGGAATGAAAAACTGTTTTTT CASSRHWEGNEKLFF TRBV14 NA NA TRBJ1-4
TGTGCCAGCAGTACGGACAGGGGGATCGGAAACACCATATATTTT CASSTDRGIGNTIYF TRBV5-8 NA TRBD1 TRBJ1-3
TGCGCCAGCAGCTCGGCAGGGGACTATGGCTACACCTTC CASSSAGDYGYTF TRBV5-1 NA NA TRBJ1-2
TGTGCCAGCTCAACAGGGGGCCCCTACGAGCAGTACTTC CASSTGGPYEQYF TRBV18 NA TRBD1 TRBJ2-7
TGTGCCAGCAGTGCTTGGACAGGAGCAAACATTCAGTACTTC CASSAWTGANIQYF TRBV6-1 NA TRBD1 TRBJ2-4
TGTGCCAGCACCTCGTCGGGACAGAACACTGAAGCTTTCTTT CASTSSGQNTEAFF TRBV2 NA NA TRBJ1-1
TGTGCCTGGACTCCTCAGGGGAGCTCCTATAATTCACCCCTCCACTTT CAWTPQGSSYNSPLHF TRBV30 NA NA TRBJ1-6
TGTGCCAGCACCCGGGGGTCTGAAGCTTTCTTT CASTRGSEAFF TRBV27 few NA TRBJ1-1
TGTGCTAGCAGCTTAGAGGCTGGGGCCGAGCAGTACTTC CASSLEAGAEQYF TRBV7-7 NA NA TRBJ2-7